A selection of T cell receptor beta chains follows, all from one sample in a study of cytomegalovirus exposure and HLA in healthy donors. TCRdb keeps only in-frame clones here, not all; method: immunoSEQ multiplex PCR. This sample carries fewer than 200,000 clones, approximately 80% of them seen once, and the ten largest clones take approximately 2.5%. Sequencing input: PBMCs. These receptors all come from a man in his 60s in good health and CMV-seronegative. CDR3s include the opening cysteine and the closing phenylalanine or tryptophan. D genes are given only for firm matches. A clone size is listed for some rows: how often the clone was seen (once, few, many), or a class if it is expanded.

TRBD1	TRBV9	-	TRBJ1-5	CASSSNGQANQPQHF	TGTGCCAGCAGCTCAAACGGACAGGCCAATCAGCCCCAGCATTTT
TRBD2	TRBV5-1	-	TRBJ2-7	CASSTLAGDEQYF	TGCGCCAGCAGTACGCTAGCGGGGGACGAGCAGTACTTC
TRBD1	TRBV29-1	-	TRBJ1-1	CSVAKQGTLTEAFF	TGCAGCGTTGCTAAACAGGGGACGTTGACTGAAGCTTTCTTT
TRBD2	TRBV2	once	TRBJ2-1	CASRGALAVYNEQFF	TGTGCCAGCCGGGGCGCGCTAGCGGTATACAATGAGCAGTTCTTC
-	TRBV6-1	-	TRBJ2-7	CASSEGPGSSYEQYF	TGTGCCAGCAGTGAAGGTCCCGGGAGCTCCTACGAGCAGTACTTC
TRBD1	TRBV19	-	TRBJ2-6	CASKGTASSGANVLTF	TGTGCCAGTAAAGGGACAGCTTCCTCTGGGGCCAACGTCCTGACTTTC
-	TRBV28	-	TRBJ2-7	CASKGPALYEQYF	TGTGCCAGCAAGGGGCCGGCCTTATACGAGCAGTACTTC
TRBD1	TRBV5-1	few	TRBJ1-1	CASSLKGTGGVTEAFF	TGCGCCAGCAGCTTGAAAGGGACAGGGGGTGTCACTGAAGCTTTCTTT
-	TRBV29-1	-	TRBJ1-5	CSVWEGGGFGNQPQHF	TGCAGCGTTTGGGAGGGCGGAGGCTTTGGCAATCAGCCCCAGCATTTT
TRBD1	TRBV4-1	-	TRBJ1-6	CASSQEHRGTGGNNSPLHF	TGCGCCAGCAGCCAAGAACACCGAGGGACAGGCGGTAATAATTCACCCCTCCACTTT
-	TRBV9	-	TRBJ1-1	CASSVGRGYAANEAFF	TGTGCCAGCAGCGTAGGCCGAGGATACGCCGCCAATGAAGCTTTCTTT
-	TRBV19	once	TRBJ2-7	CASSAWGEESEQYF	TGTGCCAGTAGTGCCTGGGGGGAAGAGAGCGAGCAGTACTTC
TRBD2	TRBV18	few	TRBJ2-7	CASSPLGLAGGAYEQYF	TGTGCCAGCTCACCCTTGGGACTAGCGGGAGGTGCCTACGAGCAGTACTTC
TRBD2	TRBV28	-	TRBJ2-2	CASKVGGGPYGELFF	TGTGCCAGCAAGGTTGGGGGAGGGCCGTACGGGGAGCTGTTTTTT
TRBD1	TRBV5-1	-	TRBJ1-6	CASTVKTGTSPLHF	TGCGCCAGCACCGTTAAGACAGGGACTTCACCCCTCCACTTT
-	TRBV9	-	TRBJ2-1	CASSVGGVEANEQFF	TGTGCCAGCAGCGTAGGGGGGGTAGAGGCCAATGAGCAGTTCTTC
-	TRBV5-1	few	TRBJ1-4	CASSLHLNEKLFF	TGCGCCAGCAGCTTGCACTTGAATGAAAAACTGTTTTTT
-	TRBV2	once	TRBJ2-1	CASRPGSYNEQFF	TGTGCCAGCAGACCCGGGAGCTACAATGAGCAGTTCTTC
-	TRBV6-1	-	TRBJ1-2	CASSGEGVGGYTF	TGTGCCAGCAGTGGAGAAGGGGTCGGCGGCTACACCTTC
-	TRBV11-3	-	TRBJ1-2	CASSLARVRYGYTF	TGTGCCAGCAGCTTAGCCCGGGTCCGGTATGGCTACACCTTC
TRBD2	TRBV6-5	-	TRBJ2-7	CASSYTLAVLYEQYF	TGTGCCAGCAGTTACACGCTAGCGGTCCTCTACGAGCAGTACTTC
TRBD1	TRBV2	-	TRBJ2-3	CASIADRAADTQYF	TGTGCCAGCATCGCCGACAGGGCGGCAGATACGCAGTATTTT
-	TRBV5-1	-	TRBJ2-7	CASSAPSGYEQYF	TGCGCCAGCAGCGCGCCCTCAGGCTACGAGCAGTACTTC
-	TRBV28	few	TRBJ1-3	CASSFNRVALSGNTIYF	TGTGCCAGCAGTTTCAACAGGGTGGCGTTATCCGGAAACACCATATATTTT
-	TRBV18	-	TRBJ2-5	CASSPLNTETQYF	TGTGCCAGCTCACCACTAAACACGGAGACCCAGTACTTC
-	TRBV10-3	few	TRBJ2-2	CAISEGLDSGELFF	TGTGCCATCAGTGAGGGACTGGACTCGGGGGAGCTGTTTTTT
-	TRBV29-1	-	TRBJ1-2	CSVRTGTPGYTF	TGCAGCGTGCGGACCGGGACACCCGGCTACACCTTC
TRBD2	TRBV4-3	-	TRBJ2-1	CASSQAWLAGLPQFF	TGCGCCAGCAGCCAAGCTTGGCTAGCGGGCCTCCCGCAGTTCTTC
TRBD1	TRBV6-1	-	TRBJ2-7	CASSARDRVYEQYF	TGTGCCAGCAGTGCCCGGGACAGGGTCTACGAGCAGTACTTC
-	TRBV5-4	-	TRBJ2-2	CASSLDRNPNTGELFF	TGTGCCAGCAGCTTGGACAGGAACCCGAACACCGGGGAGCTGTTTTTT
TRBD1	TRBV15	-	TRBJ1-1	CASSDRGRYTEAFF	TGTGCCTCTTCTGACAGGGGGCGTTACACTGAAGCTTTCTTT
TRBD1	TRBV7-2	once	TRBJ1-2	CASSLAGTVGYTF	TGTGCCAGCAGCTTAGCAGGGACAGTTGGCTACACCTTC
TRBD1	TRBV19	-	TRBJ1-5	CARTRDRGLQPQHF	TGTGCCAGAACCCGTGACAGGGGGCTTCAGCCCCAGCATTTT
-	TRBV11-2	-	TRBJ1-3	CASSPRTGDTIYF	TGTGCCAGCAGCCCGCGAACGGGGGACACCATATATTTT
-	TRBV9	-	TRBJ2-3	CASSPPGRGSTDTQYF	TGTGCCAGCAGCCCCCCCGGGAGAGGGAGCACAGATACGCAGTATTTT
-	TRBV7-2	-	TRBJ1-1	CASSFRQSPAFF	TGTGCCAGCAGCTTCAGACAGTCCCCAGCTTTCTTT
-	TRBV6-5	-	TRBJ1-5	CASSKDISNQPQHF	TGTGCCAGCAGCAAGGACATTAGCAATCAGCCCCAGCATTTT
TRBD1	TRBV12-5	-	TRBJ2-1	CASGTGTSYNEQFF	TGTGCTAGTGGGACAGGGACGTCCTACAATGAGCAGTTCTTC
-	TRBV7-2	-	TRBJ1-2	CASSFQDSGGGYTF	TGTGCCAGCAGCTTTCAGGACAGTGGGGGCGGCTACACCTTC
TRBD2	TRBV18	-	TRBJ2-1	CASSPMSGRGYNEQFF	TGTGCCAGCTCACCTATGTCCGGGAGGGGGTACAATGAGCAGTTCTTC
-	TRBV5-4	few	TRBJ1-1	CASSYGTNTEAFF	TGTGCCAGCAGCTACGGGACAAACACTGAAGCTTTCTTT
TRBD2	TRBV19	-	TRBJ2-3	CASNGGAGDTQYF	TGTGCCAGTAACGGGGGGGCCGGAGATACGCAGTATTTT
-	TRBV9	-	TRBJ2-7	CASSVDSTYEQYF	TGTGCCAGCAGCGTAGACAGTACCTACGAGCAGTACTTC
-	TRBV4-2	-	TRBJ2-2	CASSQYTGTSGTGELFF	TGTGCCAGCAGCCAATATACAGGGACATCGGGCACCGGGGAGCTGTTTTTT
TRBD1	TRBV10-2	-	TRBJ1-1	CASSESQGSGKAFF	TGCGCCAGCAGTGAGTCACAGGGGAGTGGCAAAGCTTTCTTT
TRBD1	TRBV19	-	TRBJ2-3	CASSIGQGATDTQYF	TGTGCCAGTAGTATCGGACAGGGGGCCACAGATACGCAGTATTTT
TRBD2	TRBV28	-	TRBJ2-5	CASSLGGLAAQETQYF	TGTGCCAGCAGTTTAGGGGGACTAGCGGCACAAGAGACCCAGTACTTC
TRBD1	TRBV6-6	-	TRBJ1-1	CASRKQGANTEAFF	TGTGCCAGCAGGAAACAGGGGGCGAACACTGAAGCTTTCTTT
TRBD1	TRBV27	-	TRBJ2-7	CASRTTGGWSEQYF	TGTGCCAGCAGGACGACAGGGGGCTGGAGCGAGCAGTACTTC
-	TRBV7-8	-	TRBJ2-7	CASSLGPSGTYEQYF	TGTGCCAGCAGCTTAGGGCCTTCAGGGACCTACGAGCAGTACTTC